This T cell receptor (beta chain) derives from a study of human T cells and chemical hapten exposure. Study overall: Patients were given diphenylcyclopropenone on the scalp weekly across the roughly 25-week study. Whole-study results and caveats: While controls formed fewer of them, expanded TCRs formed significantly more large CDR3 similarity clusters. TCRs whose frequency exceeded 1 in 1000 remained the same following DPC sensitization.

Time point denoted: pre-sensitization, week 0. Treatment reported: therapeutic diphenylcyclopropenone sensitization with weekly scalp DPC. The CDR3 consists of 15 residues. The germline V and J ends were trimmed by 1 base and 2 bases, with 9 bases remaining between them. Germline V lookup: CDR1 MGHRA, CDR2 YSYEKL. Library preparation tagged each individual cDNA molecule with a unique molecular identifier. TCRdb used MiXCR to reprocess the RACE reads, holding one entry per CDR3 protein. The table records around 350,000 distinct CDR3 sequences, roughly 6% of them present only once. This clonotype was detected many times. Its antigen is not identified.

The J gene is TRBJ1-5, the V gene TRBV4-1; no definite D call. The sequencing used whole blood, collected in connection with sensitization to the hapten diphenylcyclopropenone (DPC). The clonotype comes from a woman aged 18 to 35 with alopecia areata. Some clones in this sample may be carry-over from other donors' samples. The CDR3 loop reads CASSQVADRNQPQHF. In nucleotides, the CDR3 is TGCGCCAGCAGCCAAGTGGCAGACCGCAATCAGCCCCAGCATTTT.